Listed below are T cell receptor beta chains from one sample, sequenced in a study of CD8 T cells in Susac syndrome. In TCRdb, the immunoSEQ multiplex PCR reads were re-called with MiXCR into one record per CDR3 protein. This sample has fewer than 200,000 distinct CDR3 sequences, with 93% found just once. The source material was CD4+ T cells from PBMCs. The receptor set was obtained from a human donor in good health. Both conserved end residues are part of each CDR3. The order of the fields is D gene, V gene, clone size, J gene, CDR3 protein, CDR3 DNA. D genes are given only for firm matches. Clone size is shown for a subset of rows, as once, few, many or a class of expanded clone.

D: -; V: TRBV14; size: once; J: TRBJ2-3; CDR3: CASSPSTYTQYF; DNA: TGTGCCAGCAGTCCCTCGACGTATACGCAGTATTTT
D: -; V: TRBV4-2; size: -; J: TRBJ1-2; CDR3: CASSQESNGGGDGYTF; DNA: TGTGCCAGCAGCCAGGAGTCAAACGGGGGTGGAGATGGCTACACCTTC
D: TRBD2; V: TRBV25-1; size: -; J: TRBJ2-3; CDR3: CASSVAGGHTDTQYF; DNA: TGTGCCAGCAGCGTAGCGGGGGGGCACACAGATACGCAGTATTTT
D: -; V: TRBV30; size: -; J: TRBJ1-2; CDR3: CAWSTDNYGYTF; DNA: TGTGCCTGGAGTACGGATAACTATGGCTACACCTTC
D: -; V: TRBV7-2; size: -; J: TRBJ1-1; CDR3: CASSQGRGPTEAFF; DNA: TGTGCCAGCAGCCAAGGACGTGGGCCCACTGAAGCTTTCTTT
D: TRBD1; V: TRBV6-5; size: -; J: TRBJ2-2; CDR3: CASSYGDRFTGELFF; DNA: TGTGCCAGCAGTTATGGGGACAGATTCACCGGGGAGCTGTTTTTT
D: TRBD1; V: TRBV25-1; size: -; J: TRBJ2-2; CDR3: CASSVGQANTGELFF; DNA: TGTGCCAGCAGTGTTGGACAGGCGAACACCGGGGAGCTGTTTTTT
D: -; V: TRBV6-2/TRBV6-3; size: -; J: TRBJ1-5; CDR3: CASSLMGEPQHF; DNA: TGTGCCAGCAGTCTAATGGGGGAGCCCCAGCATTTT
D: TRBD2; V: TRBV11-3; size: -; J: TRBJ2-2; CDR3: CASEKGLGSTGELFF; DNA: TGTGCCAGCGAAAAGGGACTAGGGAGCACCGGGGAGCTGTTTTTT
D: -; V: TRBV29-1; size: -; J: TRBJ2-5; CDR3: CSVEMARGQETQYF; DNA: TGCAGCGTTGAAATGGCTCGGGGACAAGAGACCCAGTACTTC
D: -; V: TRBV5-1; size: -; J: TRBJ1-2; CDR3: CASSIAGVNGYTF; DNA: TGCGCCAGCAGCATTGCAGGGGTGAATGGCTACACCTTC
D: -; V: TRBV7-2; size: once; J: TRBJ2-3; CDR3: CASSLVHGQSTDTQYF; DNA: TGTGCCAGCAGCTTAGTCCATGGCCAAAGCACAGATACGCAGTATTTT
D: TRBD1; V: TRBV7-2; size: -; J: TRBJ1-2; CDR3: CASSLALAGGHGYTF; DNA: TGTGCCAGCAGCTTAGCCTTAGCAGGGGGCCATGGCTACACCTTC
D: -; V: TRBV25-1; size: -; J: TRBJ1-1; CDR3: CASSGVKGNTEAFF; DNA: TGTGCCAGCAGTGGGGTCAAGGGGAACACTGAAGCTTTCTTT
D: -; V: TRBV7-2; size: -; J: TRBJ2-1; CDR3: CASSFKDGGEQFF; DNA: TGTGCCAGCAGCTTTAAAGACGGCGGAGAGCAGTTCTTC
D: -; V: TRBV15; size: -; J: TRBJ2-5; CDR3: CATSRDRQKRTQYF; DNA: TGTGCCACCAGCAGAGATCGGCAGAAGAGAACCCAGTACTTC
D: TRBD1; V: TRBV20-1; size: -; J: TRBJ1-1; CDR3: CSAYRGRDTEAFF; DNA: TGCAGTGCTTACAGGGGCCGGGACACTGAAGCTTTCTTT
D: TRBD2; V: TRBV19; size: -; J: TRBJ2-5; CDR3: CASSPGLAVKSQYF; DNA: TGTGCCAGTAGTCCGGGACTAGCTGTCAAGTCCCAGTACTTC
D: TRBD2; V: TRBV7-2; size: -; J: TRBJ2-1; CDR3: CASSFGLAVYNEQFF; DNA: TGTGCCAGCAGCTTCGGACTAGCGGTCTACAATGAGCAGTTCTTC
D: -; V: TRBV28; size: once; J: TRBJ2-7; CDR3: CASSLRIAAGTYEQYF; DNA: TGTGCCAGCAGTTTGCGAATCGCAGCAGGAACCTACGAGCAGTACTTC
D: -; V: TRBV19; size: -; J: TRBJ2-6; CDR3: CASSNAGGANVLTF; DNA: TGTGCCAGTAGTAACGCAGGCGGGGCCAACGTCCTGACTTTC
D: -; V: TRBV2; size: -; J: TRBJ2-1; CDR3: CASRVNLPGNEQFF; DNA: TGTGCCAGCAGAGTGAATCTACCCGGCAATGAGCAGTTCTTC
D: TRBD1; V: TRBV14; size: -; J: TRBJ2-4; CDR3: CASSPNGQGKNIQYF; DNA: TGTGCCAGCAGCCCCAACGGACAGGGTAAAAACATTCAGTACTTC
D: -; V: TRBV12-3/TRBV12-4; size: -; J: TRBJ1-2; CDR3: CASTTPGSGEIYGYTF; DNA: TGTGCCAGCACCACCCCCGGGTCAGGGGAAATCTATGGCTACACCTTC
D: -; V: TRBV4-3; size: once; J: TRBJ1-2; CDR3: CASSQEVGNYGYTF; DNA: TGCGCCAGCAGCCAAGAGGTGGGGAACTATGGCTACACCTTC
D: -; V: TRBV12-3/TRBV12-4; size: -; J: TRBJ1-5; CDR3: CASSFGTGNQPQHF; DNA: TGTGCCAGCAGTTTTGGGACGGGCAATCAGCCCCAGCATTTT
D: -; V: TRBV28; size: -; J: TRBJ1-2; CDR3: CASSDFGGIIYGYTF; DNA: TGTGCCAGCAGTGACTTTGGGGGCATTATCTATGGCTACACCTTC
D: TRBD1; V: TRBV12-3/TRBV12-4; size: -; J: TRBJ1-5; CDR3: CASMIGQGNNQPQHF; DNA: TGTGCCAGCATGATCGGACAGGGCAACAATCAGCCCCAGCATTTT
D: -; V: TRBV28; size: -; J: TRBJ1-2; CDR3: CASTVRPDNYGYTF; DNA: TGTGCCAGCACCGTTAGGCCAGATAACTATGGCTACACCTTC
D: TRBD1; V: TRBV20-1; size: -; J: TRBJ2-1; CDR3: CSAPGTGDNEQFF; DNA: TGCAGTGCCCCCGGGACAGGGGACAATGAGCAGTTCTTC
D: TRBD2; V: TRBV15; size: -; J: TRBJ2-5; CDR3: CATSRLAGPQETQYF; DNA: TGTGCCACCAGCAGACTAGCGGGGCCCCAAGAGACCCAGTACTTC
D: TRBD1; V: TRBV7-2; size: -; J: TRBJ2-5; CDR3: CASSPGTAETQYF; DNA: TGTGCCAGCAGCCCCGGGACAGCGGAGACCCAGTACTTC
D: -; V: TRBV7-2; size: -; J: TRBJ2-5; CDR3: CASSLGRGWEAQYF; DNA: TGTGCCAGCAGCTTAGGAAGAGGGTGGGAGGCCCAGTACTTC
D: TRBD2; V: TRBV7-6; size: -; J: TRBJ2-2; CDR3: CASSLGQRGIDTGELFF; DNA: TGTGCCAGCAGCTTAGGTCAGCGGGGGATCGACACCGGGGAGCTGTTTTTT
D: TRBD1; V: TRBV20-1; size: -; J: TRBJ2-5; CDR3: CSARDGREQGRTQYF; DNA: TGCAGTGCTAGAGATGGAAGGGAACAGGGGAGGACCCAGTACTTC
D: TRBD1; V: TRBV7-9; size: -; J: TRBJ1-1; CDR3: CASSFSGGRNTEAFF; DNA: TGTGCCAGCAGCTTCTCAGGGGGAAGGAACACTGAAGCTTTCTTT
D: -; V: TRBV7-9; size: -; J: TRBJ2-5; CDR3: CASSPLDEETQYF; DNA: TGTGCCAGCAGCCCACTAGACGAAGAGACCCAGTACTTC
D: TRBD1; V: TRBV7-9; size: few; J: TRBJ1-2; CDR3: CASSQGQGNYGYTF; DNA: TGTGCCAGCAGCCAGGGACAGGGGAACTATGGCTACACCTTC
D: TRBD1; V: TRBV28; size: -; J: TRBJ1-5; CDR3: CASFAGDRGIQPQHF; DNA: TGTGCCAGCTTCGCCGGTGACAGGGGAATTCAGCCCCAGCATTTT
D: -; V: TRBV5-1; size: -; J: TRBJ2-7; CDR3: CASSLGTRGAAYEQYF; DNA: TGCGCCAGCAGCTTGGGTACTAGGGGCGCAGCCTACGAGCAGTACTTC
D: TRBD1; V: TRBV29-1; size: -; J: TRBJ2-1; CDR3: CSVSGTERAYNEQFF; DNA: TGCAGCGTGTCCGGGACAGAACGCGCCTACAATGAGCAGTTCTTC
D: TRBD2; V: TRBV7-2; size: -; J: TRBJ2-2; CDR3: CASSREGLATGELFF; DNA: TGTGCCAGCAGCCGCGAGGGACTAGCAACCGGGGAGCTGTTTTTT
D: -; V: TRBV6-2/TRBV6-3; size: -; J: TRBJ1-6; CDR3: CASGKNGPLRLDRNSPLHF; DNA: TGTGCCAGCGGGAAGAATGGGCCGCTAAGGCTGGACCGGAATTCACCCCTCCACTTT
D: -; V: TRBV20-1; size: -; J: TRBJ2-3; CDR3: CSAHEARGSTDTQYF; DNA: TGCAGTGCTCACGAGGCCCGCGGTAGCACAGATACGCAGTATTTT
D: -; V: TRBV29-1; size: -; J: TRBJ2-1; CDR3: CSARRSSYNEQFF; DNA: TGCAGCGCCCGTCGAAGCTCCTACAATGAGCAGTTCTTC
D: -; V: TRBV28; size: -; J: TRBJ2-5; CDR3: CASSLVQGWQETQYF; DNA: TGTGCCAGCAGTTTGGTCCAGGGTTGGCAAGAGACCCAGTACTTC